This T cell receptor (beta chain) was retrieved from a study of OX40 agonist ivuxolimab in advanced cancers. Trimming removed 3 bases from V and 1 base from J, with 9 bases in between. The CDR3 covers 13 residues. CDR1 SQVTM and CDR2 ANQGSEA come from the germline V gene. Here immunoSEQ multiplex PCR was the method, and the copy in TCRdb shows in-frame clones only, minus some. The table has 98,000 or so clones, roughly nine tenths seen once. This clone has just a few counts. The sequence was obtained from an adult with an advanced solid tumor such as melanoma, head and neck, liver or kidney cancer. The sample consisted of CD4+ or CD8+ T cells sorted from blood, taken in a trial of the OX40 agonist ivuxolimab. The chain employs TRBV29-1 and TRBJ1-1; no definite D call. CDR3 bases: TGCAGCGTTGAGAGGCAGCAGAACACTGAAGCTTTCTTT. It specifies CSVERQQNTEAFF.